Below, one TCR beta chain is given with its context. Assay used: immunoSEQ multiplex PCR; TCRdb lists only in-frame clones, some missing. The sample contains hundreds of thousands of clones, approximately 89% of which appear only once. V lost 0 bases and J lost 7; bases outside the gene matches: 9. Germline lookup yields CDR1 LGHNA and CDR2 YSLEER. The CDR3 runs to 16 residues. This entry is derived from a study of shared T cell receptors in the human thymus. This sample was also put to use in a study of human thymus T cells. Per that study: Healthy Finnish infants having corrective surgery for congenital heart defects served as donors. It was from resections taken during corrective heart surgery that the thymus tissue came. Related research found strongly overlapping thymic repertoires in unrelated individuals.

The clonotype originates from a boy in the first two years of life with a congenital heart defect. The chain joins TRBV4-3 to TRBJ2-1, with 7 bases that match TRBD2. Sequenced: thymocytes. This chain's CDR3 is CASSQELGGGENEQFF. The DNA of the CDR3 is TGCGCCAGCAGCCAAGAGCTCGGCGGGGGTGAAAATGAGCAGTTCTTC.